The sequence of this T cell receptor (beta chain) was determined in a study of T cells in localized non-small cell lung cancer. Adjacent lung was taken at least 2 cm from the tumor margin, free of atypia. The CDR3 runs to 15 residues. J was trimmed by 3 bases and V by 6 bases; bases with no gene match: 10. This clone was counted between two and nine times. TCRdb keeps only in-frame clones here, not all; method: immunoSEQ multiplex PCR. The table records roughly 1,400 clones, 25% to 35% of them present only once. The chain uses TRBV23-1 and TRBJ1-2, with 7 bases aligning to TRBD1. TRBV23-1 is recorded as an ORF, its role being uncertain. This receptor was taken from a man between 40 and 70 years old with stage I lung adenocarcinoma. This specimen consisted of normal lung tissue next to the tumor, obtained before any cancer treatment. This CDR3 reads CASSQVNRGYYGYTF. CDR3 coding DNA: TGCGCCAGCAGCCAAGTAAACAGGGGCTACTATGGCTACACCTTC.